What follows are 26 T cell receptor beta chains derived from one specimen sequenced in a study of blood T cells in healthy people across ages. A second roughly 7 to 12 cycle PCR used barcoded and J-beta primers. Via MiXCR, TCRdb re-called the 5' RACE reads, giving one row per CDR3 protein. The sample has 350,000 to 450,000 distinct CDR3 sequences, about half seen once. The source material was blood. The receptor set was obtained from a man in his sixties in good health.

The chain has TRBV29-1 and TRBJ1-2; D not resolved. Germline V gene data show CDR1 as SQVTM and CDR2 as ANQGSEA. Deletions cut 0 bases from V and 2 bases from J, with 7 bases between. This CDR3 is built from 13 residues. The CDR3 loop reads CSVEDPRNYGYTF. CDR3 in DNA: TGCAGCGTTGAAGATCCCCGGAACTATGGCTACACCTTC.

Here the CDR3 reads CSAPSRGSGTSYEQYF. Written as DNA, the CDR3 is TGCAGTGCTCCTAGTCGGGGTAGCGGAACTTCCTACGAGCAGTACTTC. This rearrangement joins TRBV20-1 to TRBJ2-7; the D gene is possibly TRBD2 (6 bases). This CDR3 contains 16 residues. Germline-derived CDR1 and CDR2 are DFQATT and SNEGSKA (reference sequence). V lost 5 bases and J lost 1, with 21 bases in between.

This clonotype has only a few counts. The chain recombines TRBV29-1 with TRBJ2-3; the match to TRBD2 covers 7 bases. Germline CDR1 SQVTM, CDR2 ANQGSEA. V was pared by 8 bases and J by 5 bases, with 16 bases of the junction left unmatched. The CDR3 is 15 amino acids. The CDR3 loop is CSPGCQRGVEDTQYF. As DNA, the CDR3 is TGCAGCCCCGGGTGCCAGCGGGGAGTGGAAGATACGCAGTATTTT.

V is TRBV20-1 and J is TRBJ2-5; 8 nucleotides match TRBD2. J gave up 10 bases and V 0 bases, and 10 bases lay outside the gene matches. Germline-derived CDR1 and CDR2 are DFQATT and SNEGSKA (reference sequence). The CDR3 length is 14 residues. The CDR3 spells CSARDPGRAGGQYF. The CDR3, as DNA: TGCAGTGCTAGAGATCCCGGCAGGGCGGGAGGCCAGTACTTC.

This clonotype was picked up a small number of times. This chain joins TRBV9 and TRBJ2-7; no clear D. The J call is doubtful: the DNA matches TRBJ2-5 better. The germline CDR1 and CDR2 sequences are SGDLS and YYNGEE. CDR3 length equals 13 residues. In DNA, the CDR3 is TGTGCCAGCAGCCTTCAGACCGTGGGGACCCAGTACTTC. Protein: CASSLQTVGTQYF.

This clonotype has only a few counts. The chain couples TRBV28 to TRBJ2-1; 10 bases are shared with TRBD1. The DNA matches TRBJ2-7 better at its end, which makes the J call doubtful. The germline V gene encodes CDR1 MDHEN and CDR2 SYDVKM. This CDR3 spans 15 amino acids. Written as DNA, the CDR3 is TGTGCCAGCAGTTTAATTGGGACAGGGGCCTACGAGCAGTACTTC. Its protein product is CASSLIGTGAYEQYF.

The sample holds a few counts of this clonotype. The genes are TRBV20-1 and TRBJ2-4, with D hard to call. This CDR3 has 12 amino acids. The V gene lost 3 bases and the J gene lost 11 bases, with 14 bases spanning the gap. The germline V gene has CDR1 DFQATT and CDR2 SNEGSKA (reference sequence). This chain's CDR3 is CSASFGSPVQYF. The CDR3 DNA follows: TGCAGTGCTAGTTTTGGTAGCCCCGTTCAGTACTTC.

The chain combines TRBV2 with TRBJ2-1, with D perhaps assigned TRBD1 or TRBD2 (5 bases each). The DNA end lines up better with TRBJ2-7; the J call may be wrong. This CDR3 region has 13 residues. In germline, CDR1 is SNHLY, CDR2 FYNNEI. CDR3 loop: CASSEGEYNEQYF. The CDR3 bases are TGTGCCAGCAGTGAGGGGGAATACAATGAGCAGTACTTC.

The chain links TRBV20-1 to TRBJ1-2; D uncertain. V was pared by 5 bases and J by 0 bases, with 10 bases between. The CDR3 runs to 13 residues. Germline V lookup: CDR1 DFQATT, CDR2 SNEGSKA (reference sequence). CDR3 loop: CSAPSPANYGYTF. The CDR3 bases are TGCAGTGCTCCTTCCCCAGCTAACTATGGCTACACCTTC.

The genes are TRBV4-2 and TRBJ2-5; 8 bases fit TRBD2. V lost 4 bases to trimming and J lost 11 bases; unmatched junction nucleotides: 9. CDR3 size: 13 residues. Germline V gene sequence: CDR1 LGHNA, CDR2 YNFKEQ. The CDR3 bases are TGTGCCAGCAGCCCTCAGGACGGGGGGGAGCAGTACTTC. Amino acid sequence: CASSPQDGGEQYF.

This clonotype was found a few times. V is TRBV29-1 and J is TRBJ1-1; a weak D match, TRBD1 (5 bases). Germline assignment: CDR1 SQVTM and CDR2 ANQGSEA. The V and J ends lost 6 bases and 5 bases respectively, with 16 bases between them. The CDR3 has 13 amino acids. The CDR3: CSVGDRLGTEAFF. CDR3 in DNA: TGCAGCGTAGGTGACAGACTGGGAACTGAAGCTTTCTTT.

J is TRBJ2-7 and V is TRBV10-3; no clear D gene. This CDR3 contains 14 residues. V was shortened by 8 bases and J by 2 bases, with 16 bases between the two germline ends. Germline CDR1 reads ENHRY; CDR2 reads SYGVKD. Written as DNA, the CDR3 is TGTGCCATCGGTGGGAACTTCCCTCCCTACGAGCAGTACTTC. As protein: CAIGGNFPPYEQYF.

V usage is TRBV20-1 and J usage is TRBJ1-2, with TRBD1 matching over 11 bases. V trimming: 1 base; J trimming: 3 bases; junction bases outside the gene matches: 7. The CDR3 runs to 16 residues. The germline V gene has CDR1 DFQATT and CDR2 SNEGSKA (reference sequence). CDR3 DNA sequence: TGCAGTGCTAGAGCACATCCGGGACAGGGGGACTATGGCTACACCTTC. It yields the protein CSARAHPGQGDYGYTF.

The rearrangement uses TRBV6-2 or TRBV6-3 and TRBJ2-1; TRBD1 might be the D (5 bases). This CDR3 has 17 amino acids. The V end lost 0 bases, the J end lost 4 bases, and 16 bases lay between the germline ends. CDR1 MNHEY and CDR2 SVGEGT come from the germline V gene. DNA of the CDR3: TGTGCCAGCAGTTACTCGGGGCTCAGGACATTTTACAATGAGCAGTTCTTC. Its translation: CASSYSGLRTFYNEQFF.

The chain has TRBV4-3 and TRBJ2-2, with D possibly matching TRBD2 (5 bases). V was trimmed by 0 bases and J by 0 bases, leaving 11 bases between them. Looked up from germline, CDR1 is LGHNA and CDR2 is YSLEER. The CDR3 covers 17 residues. The DNA of the CDR3 is TGCGCCAGCAGCCAAGAAAGAGTCGGGACGAACACCGGGGAGCTGTTTTTT. Protein product: CASSQERVGTNTGELFF.

V and J are TRBV20-1 and TRBJ2-5, with D possibly TRBD2 on 6 matching bases. The CDR3 extends over 14 amino acids. Germline-derived CDR1 and CDR2 are DFQATT and SNEGSKA (reference sequence). The V end was cut by 1 base, the J end by 4 bases, with 13 bases between. The CDR3 protein is CSARVRDFRETQYF. The DNA for the CDR3 is TGCAGTGCTAGAGTAAGGGACTTCCGAGAGACCCAGTACTTC.

The CDR3, as DNA: TGTGCCAGCAGTGAAGCAGGGGTGACCCAGTACTTC. It specifies CASSEAGVTQYF. This rearrangement joins TRBV2 to TRBJ2-5; possibly TRBD1 for D (5 bases). Trimming took off 0 bases at V and 7 bases at J, with 6 bases between the two ends. The CDR3 contains 12 residues. Germline CDR1 and CDR2: SNHLY and FYNNEI.

Written as DNA, the CDR3 is TGCAGTGCTAGAGAAGGGGTCGACTATGGCTACACCTTC. Its protein product is CSAREGVDYGYTF. The chain recombines TRBV20-1 with TRBJ1-2; tentatively, D is TRBD1 (5 bases). CDR1 and CDR2 from the germline V gene are DFQATT and SNEGSKA (reference sequence). The CDR3 is made up of 13 amino acids. V lost 0 bases, J lost 3 bases, and 8 bases lay in between.

The DNA for the CDR3 is TGCAGCGTCCAAGGGGGGGTTGGGGCCAACGTCCTGACTTTC. This encodes CSVQGGVGANVLTF. This chain uses TRBV29-1 with TRBJ2-6, with D possibly being TRBD2 (7 bases). This CDR3 region has 14 residues. V lost 6 bases and J lost 3, with 12 bases in between. Germline loops: CDR1 SQVTM, CDR2 ANQGSEA.

A few counts support this clonotype. A read error may explain this, as a much larger clone is one base away. This chain joins TRBV6-2 or TRBV6-3 and TRBJ2-5; 15 bases line up with TRBD2. This CDR3 has 17 amino acids. The V gene end was trimmed by 2 bases and the J gene end by 11 bases; junction bases not matched to a gene: 12. Germline-derived CDR1 and CDR2 are MNHEY and SVGEGT. CDR3: CASSYRTSGRDPGEQYF. As DNA, the CDR3 is TGTGCCAGCAGTTACCGGACTAGCGGGAGGGACCCGGGAGAGCAGTACTTC.

The chain recombines TRBV6-6 with TRBJ1-5; possibly TRBD1 for D (5 bases). The CDR3 spans 14 residues. Germline-derived CDR1 and CDR2 are MNHNY and SVGAGI (reference sequence). Between the trimmed V and J ends, which lost 7 bases and 4 bases, there was a span of 14 bases. The CDR3 nucleotides are TGTGCCAGCACCCCCGGGGGTAGGAATCAGCCCCAGCATTTT. This gives the protein CASTPGGRNQPQHF.

This clonotype appeared a few times. The chain recombines TRBV18 with TRBJ2-1, with a tentative D call TRBD2 (6 bases). The length of the CDR3 is 13 residues. The germline CDR1 and CDR2 sequences are KGHSH and LQKENI. The V end was cut by 2 bases, the J end by 8 bases, with 10 bases between. CDR3 nucleotide sequence: TGTGCCAGCTCACCATCGCGGGAATATGAGCAGTTCTTC. The encoded protein is CASSPSREYEQFF.

The chain uses TRBV7-2 and TRBJ2-7; 9 nucleotides agree with TRBD1. The CDR3 has 15 amino acids. Germline CDR1 SGHTA, CDR2 FQGNSA. With 6 bases clipped from V and 5 bases from J, the junction kept 11 bases outside the gene matches. The CDR3 sequence: CASRRQGDQRHEQYF. CDR3 nucleotide sequence: TGTGCCAGCAGACGACAGGGGGACCAGCGGCACGAGCAGTACTTC.

V is TRBV28 and J is TRBJ1-2, with 8 positions matching TRBD1. The length of the CDR3 is 13 residues. The V and J ends lost 1 base and 10 bases, in that order; junction bases with no gene match: 5. From germline, CDR1 is MDHEN and CDR2 SYDVKM. Written as DNA, the CDR3 is TGTGCCAGCAGTTTATTAGCAGGGGGCGTCTACACCTTC. This sequence encodes CASSLLAGGVYTF.

The table lists this clonotype with a few counts. This sequence joins TRBV7-2 and TRBJ2-2; weak D call: TRBD2 (5 bases). This CDR3 is 15 amino acids long. With 5 bases removed from V and 4 bases from J, the gap between germline ends came to 14 bases. Germline-derived CDR1 and CDR2 are SGHTA and FQGNSA. CDR3 nucleotides: TGTGCCAGCAGCCCCCCGGGATCGGGCACCGGGGAGCTGTTTTTT. Protein: CASSPPGSGTGELFF. Based on the CDR3 plus reference TRBV7-2 and TRBJ2-2, the full variable domain is GAGVSQSPSNKVTEKGKDVELRCDPISGHTALYWYRQSLGQGLEFLIYFQGNSAPDKSGLPSDRFSAERTGGSVSTLTIQRTQQEDSAVYLCASSPPGSGTGELFFGEGSRLTVL.

A few counts support this clonotype. The chain is built from TRBV15 and TRBJ2-5; no clear D. The V end was cut by 2 bases, the J end by 5 bases, with 9 bases between. Germline CDR1 is LNHNV and CDR2 is YYDKDF (reference sequence). The CDR3 extends over 13 amino acids. This chain's CDR3 is CATSRSPSETQYF. For the CDR3, the DNA is TGTGCCACCAGCAGATCGCCATCGGAGACCCAGTACTTC.